The 20 T cell receptor beta chains presented below share a single source sample, sequenced in a study of blood T cell repertoires in COVID-19. Method: immunoSEQ multiplex PCR; TCRdb's copy keeps in-frame clones and lacks some. This sample carries about 370,000 clones, around nine tenths of them seen once, and the ten largest clones take 1.5% to 2%. Source material: PBMCs or T cells enriched from blood (not recorded which). All receptors derive from a woman in her twenties or thirties who had recovered from COVID-19.

This clone was counted a few times. The chain is built from TRBV2 and TRBJ2-7; 7 nucleotides agree with TRBD2. The CDR3 totals 12 residues. From germline, CDR1 is SNHLY and CDR2 FYNNEI. CDR3 sequence (DNA): TGTGCAGAGAGCGGGGACTCCTACGAGCAGTACTTC. Encoded protein: CAESGDSYEQYF.

The rearrangement uses TRBV7-9 and TRBJ2-7; TRBD2 agrees at 12 bases. The V gene's germline CDR1 is SEHNR and CDR2 FQNEAQ (reference sequence). This CDR3 contains 13 residues. The V and J ends lost 4 bases and 5 bases, in that order; junction bases with no gene match: 0. The CDR3 DNA follows: TGTGCCAGCAGCTGGACTAGCGGGGACGAGCAGTACTTC. Translating it yields CASSWTSGDEQYF.

This clone was counted once. The CDR3 region is CASSATGPETQYF. The CDR3 DNA reads as TGTGCCAGCAGCGCCACAGGGCCCGAGACCCAGTACTTC. The rearrangement uses TRBV7-2 and TRBJ2-5; a weak D match, TRBD1 (6 bases). V gave up 5 bases and J gave up 5 bases, with 12 bases separating them. Germline V gives CDR1 SGHTA, CDR2 FQGNSA. The CDR3 extends over 13 amino acids.

The V call is TRBV6-6, the J call TRBJ2-3; 7 bases align to TRBD1. The V and J ends lost 5 bases and 7 bases, in that order; junction bases with no gene match: 9. The CDR3 length is 14 residues. CDR1 MNHNY and CDR2 SVGAGI come from the germline V gene (reference sequence). CDR3 sequence reads: CASSRDRAGYTQYF. CDR3 sequence (DNA): TGTGCCAGCAGTAGGGACAGAGCCGGGTATACGCAGTATTTT.

This clone was picked up one time. The chain employs TRBV27 and TRBJ1-6, with D unresolved. V lost 8 bases and J lost 2, with 16 bases in between. This CDR3 has 16 residues. Germline CDR1 reads MNHEY; CDR2 reads SMNVEV (reference sequence). CDR3 in DNA: TGTGCCAGCCGACTGTGGAGGGAAACCTATAATTCACCCCTCCACTTT. Its translation: CASRLWRETYNSPLHF.

The V and J genes are TRBV27 and TRBJ2-2; D not certain. Deletions cut 0 bases from V and 4 bases from J, with 6 bases between. The germline CDR1 and CDR2 sequences are MNHEY and SMNVEV (reference sequence). This CDR3 is built from 14 residues. CDR3 in amino acids: CASSLSRSTGELFF. CDR3 nucleotides: TGTGCCAGCAGTTTATCTAGGAGCACCGGGGAGCTGTTTTTT.

V and J are TRBV14 and TRBJ2-1; weak D call: TRBD2 (6 bases). Trimming removed 4 bases at V and 6 bases at J, with 25 bases between. There are 18 residues in the CDR3. CDR1 SGHDN and CDR2 FVKESK come from the germline V gene. The CDR3 DNA reads as TGTGCCAGCAGCCGGGGGTGGCGGAGGAGCCTCGGGGGCAATGAGCAGTTCTTC. Translated, it gives CASSRGWRRSLGGNEQFF. The complete variable domain, with remaining parts taken from reference TRBV14 and TRBJ2-1, reads EAGVTQFPSHSVIEKGQTVTLRCDPISGHDNLYWYRRVMGKEIKFLLHFVKESKQDESGMPNNRFLAERTGGTYSTLKVQPAELEDSGVYFCASSRGWRRSLGGNEQFFGPGTRLTVL.

The chain uses TRBV11-3 and TRBJ2-2; 9 bases fit TRBD1. V lost 5 bases, J lost 0 bases, and 13 bases stayed unmatched. From germline, CDR1 is SGHNT and CDR2 YENEEA. CDR3 length: 19 amino acids. CDR3 sequence (DNA): TGTGCCAGCAGCCCCGGAAAGGGACAGGGAGGAACGAACACCGGGGAGCTGTTTTTT. It translates to CASSPGKGQGGTNTGELFF. Full variable domain (outside the CDR3, taken from reference TRBV11-3 and TRBJ2-2): EAGVVQSPRYKIIEKKQPVAFWCNPISGHNTLYWYLQNLGQGPELLIRYENEEAVDDSQLPKDRFSAERLKGVDSTLKIQPAELGDSAVYLCASSPGKGQGGTNTGELFFGEGSRLTVL.

In DNA form, the CDR3 reads TGTGCCAGCAGCTTCAGACATGTGGGCTACGAGCAGTACTTC. This sequence encodes CASSFRHVGYEQYF. This sequence joins TRBV7-6 and TRBJ2-7; D not certain. The CDR3 is 14 amino acids. CDR1 is SGHVS and CDR2 is FNYEAQ in the germline V gene. Trimming took 3 bases from V and 3 from J, leaving 12 bases between them.

The chain combines TRBV7-9 with TRBJ2-6, with D possibly matching TRBD1 (5 bases). V lost 6 bases, J lost 2 bases, and 11 bases lay in between. CDR3 length: 15 residues. CDR1 is SEHNR and CDR2 is FQNEAQ in the germline V gene (reference sequence). Here the CDR3 DNA reads TGTGCCAGCAGTTCCTACAGGACTGGGGCCAACGTCCTGACTTTC. Translation: CASSSYRTGANVLTF. Full variable domain (rest looked up from reference TRBV7-9 and TRBJ2-6): DTGVSQNPRHKITKRGQNVTFRCDPISEHNRLYWYRQTLGQGPEFLTYFQNEAQLEKSRLLSDRFSAERPKGSFSTLEIQRTEQGDSAMYLCASSSYRTGANVLTFGAGSRLTVL.

V usage is TRBV7-8 and J usage is TRBJ1-2; D is unresolved. Trimming cost V 6 bases and J 8 bases, with 19 bases left between them. The CDR3 is made up of 14 amino acids. Germline assignment: CDR1 SGHVS and CDR2 FQNEAQ. CDR3 residues: CASSSGPRRLGYTF. Here the CDR3 DNA reads TGTGCCAGCAGTTCAGGACCCCGGAGGCTCGGCTACACCTTC.

V gene TRBV19 combines with J gene TRBJ2-7; TRBD2 matches at 9 bases. Germline CDR1 LNHDA, CDR2 SQIVND (reference sequence). Losses at the gene ends were 5 bases for V and 7 bases for J; bases not matched to a gene: 12. The CDR3 totals 15 residues. CDR3 DNA sequence: TGTGCCAGTAGTCCCCTGCGGGAGGGCCGTGGTGAGCAGTACTTC. Its translation is CASSPLREGRGEQYF.

V usage is TRBV6-5 and J usage is TRBJ1-4; TRBD1 agrees at 8 bases. Germline V gives CDR1 MNHEY, CDR2 SVGAGI. With 6 bases clipped from V and 8 bases from J, the junction kept 11 bases outside the gene matches. The CDR3 consists of 15 residues. The CDR3 protein is CASRRAPGGGEKLFF. CDR3 nucleotide sequence: TGTGCCAGCAGGAGGGCTCCAGGGGGCGGGGAAAAACTGTTTTTT.

The gene calls are TRBV6-5 and TRBJ1-5; D may be TRBD1 (5 bases). Germline CDR1 reads MNHEY; CDR2 reads SVGAGI. Trimming removed 11 bases at V and 5 bases at J, with 13 bases between. The CDR3 is 12 amino acids. The CDR3, as DNA: TGTGCCGGAAAGACAGACTATCAGCCCCAGCATTTT. Protein product: CAGKTDYQPQHF.

This chain links TRBV5-1 with TRBJ2-1; 11 bases line up with TRBD2. CDR1 is SGHRS and CDR2 is YFSETQ in the germline V gene. The CDR3 extends over 16 amino acids. The J segment lost 6 bases and the V segment lost 4 bases, leaving 9 bases of the junction unmatched. Here the CDR3 reads CASSPDSGRASNEQFF. CDR3 nucleotide sequence: TGCGCCAGCAGCCCAGATAGCGGGAGGGCGTCCAATGAGCAGTTCTTC. Together with reference TRBV5-1 and TRBJ2-1, the CDR3 gives the full variable domain: KAGVTQTPRYLIKTRGQQVTLSCSPISGHRSVSWYQQTPGQGLQFLFEYFSETQRNKGNFPGRFSGRQFSNSRSEMNVSTLELGDSALYLCASSPDSGRASNEQFFGPGTRLTVL.

This clone has a handful of counts. The rearrangement joins TRBV29-1 to TRBJ1-1, with 11 bases that match TRBD1. The CDR3 runs to 13 residues. The V gene's germline CDR1 is SQVTM and CDR2 ANQGSEA. The V and J ends lost 6 bases and 4 bases, in that order; junction bases with no gene match: 4. In DNA, the CDR3 is TGCAGCGTGGGACAGGGGGAAGGCACTGAAGCTTTCTTT. Encoded protein: CSVGQGEGTEAFF.

This chain uses TRBV3-1 (or the pseudogene TRBV3-2) with TRBJ1-3; 7 nucleotides agree with TRBD1. Germline CDR1 and CDR2: LGHDT and YNNKEL (reference sequence). The CDR3 is made up of 12 amino acids. V was clipped by 10 bases and J by 5 bases; unmatched bases: 5. The CDR3 bases are TGTGCCACCGGGGACAGTAGAAACACCATATATTTT. It yields the protein CATGDSRNTIYF.

The J gene is TRBJ2-1, the V gene TRBV6-2 or TRBV6-3, with D possibly TRBD2 on 5 matching bases. The CDR3 has 16 residues. Germline loops: CDR1 MNHEY, CDR2 SVGEGT. The V gene lost 1 base and the J gene lost 6 bases, with 16 bases spanning the gap. In nucleotides, the CDR3 is TGTGCCAGCAGTTACTTTTCAGGACTCCCCCTCAATGAGCAGTTCTTC. Its translation: CASSYFSGLPLNEQFF.

The CDR3 reads CASSFRSQGFGNTIYF. The DNA for the CDR3 is TGTGCCAGCAGCTTCCGCAGCCAGGGGTTTGGAAACACCATATATTTT. The chain uses TRBV11-2 and TRBJ1-3, with D perhaps matching TRBD1 (6 bases). The CDR3 extends over 16 amino acids. CDR1 and CDR2 from the germline V gene are SGHAT and FQNNGV. Between the trimmed V and J ends, which lost 3 bases and 3 bases, there was a span of 15 bases.

The chain joins TRBV27 to TRBJ1-6; no clear D gene. The V and J ends lost 3 bases and 8 bases respectively, with 8 bases between them. In germline, CDR1 is MNHEY, CDR2 SMNVEV (reference sequence). The CDR3 covers 13 residues. The CDR3 reads CASSLEVDSPLHF. The CDR3 DNA reads as TGTGCCAGCAGTTTGGAGGTGGATTCACCCCTCCACTTT.